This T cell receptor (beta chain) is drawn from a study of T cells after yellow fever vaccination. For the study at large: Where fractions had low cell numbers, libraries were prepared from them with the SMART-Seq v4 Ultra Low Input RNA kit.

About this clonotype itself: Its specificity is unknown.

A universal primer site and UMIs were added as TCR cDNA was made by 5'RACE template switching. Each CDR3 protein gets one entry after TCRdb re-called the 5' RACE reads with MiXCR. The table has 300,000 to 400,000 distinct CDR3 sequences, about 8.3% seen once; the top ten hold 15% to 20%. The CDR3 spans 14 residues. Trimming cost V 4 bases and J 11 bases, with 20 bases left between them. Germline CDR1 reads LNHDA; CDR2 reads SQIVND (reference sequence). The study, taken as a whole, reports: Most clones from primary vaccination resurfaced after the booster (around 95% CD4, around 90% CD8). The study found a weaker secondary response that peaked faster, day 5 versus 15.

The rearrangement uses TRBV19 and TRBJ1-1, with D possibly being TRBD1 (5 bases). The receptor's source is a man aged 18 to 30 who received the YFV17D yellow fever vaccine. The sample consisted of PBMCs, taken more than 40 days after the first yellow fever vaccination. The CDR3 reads CASSTPDIQRPAFF. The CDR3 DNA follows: TGTGCCAGTAGTACCCCGGACATCCAGCGGCCGGCTTTCTTT. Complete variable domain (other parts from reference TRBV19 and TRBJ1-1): DGGITQSPKYLFRKEGQNVTLSCEQNLNHDAMYWYRQDPGQGLRLIYYSQIVNDFQKGDIAEGYSVSREKKESFPLTVTSAQKNPTAFYLCASSTPDIQRPAFFGQGTRLTVV.